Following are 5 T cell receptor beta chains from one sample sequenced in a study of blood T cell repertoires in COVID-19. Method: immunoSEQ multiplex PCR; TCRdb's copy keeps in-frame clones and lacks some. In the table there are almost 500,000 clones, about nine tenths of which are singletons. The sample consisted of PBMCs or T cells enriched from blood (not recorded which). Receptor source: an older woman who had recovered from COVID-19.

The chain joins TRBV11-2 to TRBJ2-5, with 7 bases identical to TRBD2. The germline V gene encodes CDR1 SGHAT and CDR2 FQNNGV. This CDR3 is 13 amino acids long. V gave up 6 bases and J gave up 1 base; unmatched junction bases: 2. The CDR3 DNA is TGTGCCAGCAGATCGGGAGGCCAAGAGACCCAGTACTTC. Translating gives CASRSGGQETQYF.

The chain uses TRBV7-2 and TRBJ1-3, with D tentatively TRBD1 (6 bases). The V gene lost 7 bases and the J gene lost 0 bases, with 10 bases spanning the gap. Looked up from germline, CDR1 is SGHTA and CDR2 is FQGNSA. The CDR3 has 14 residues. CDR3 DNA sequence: TGTGCCAGCAAACTGACAGGCTCTGGAAACACCATATATTTT. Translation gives CASKLTGSGNTIYF.

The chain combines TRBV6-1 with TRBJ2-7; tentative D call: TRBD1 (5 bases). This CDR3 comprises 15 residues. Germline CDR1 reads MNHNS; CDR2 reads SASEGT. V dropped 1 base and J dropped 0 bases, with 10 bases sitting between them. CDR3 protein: CASSEEYRTSYEQYV. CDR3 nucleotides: TGTGCCAGCAGTGAAGAGTACAGGACCTCCTACGAGCAGTACGTC.

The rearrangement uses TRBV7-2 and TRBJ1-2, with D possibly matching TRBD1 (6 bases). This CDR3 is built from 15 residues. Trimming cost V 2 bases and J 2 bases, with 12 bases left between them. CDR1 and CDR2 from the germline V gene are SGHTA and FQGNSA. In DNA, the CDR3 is TGTGCCAGCAGCTTAATGGTGGGGGCGAACTATGGCTACACCTTC. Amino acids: CASSLMVGANYGYTF.

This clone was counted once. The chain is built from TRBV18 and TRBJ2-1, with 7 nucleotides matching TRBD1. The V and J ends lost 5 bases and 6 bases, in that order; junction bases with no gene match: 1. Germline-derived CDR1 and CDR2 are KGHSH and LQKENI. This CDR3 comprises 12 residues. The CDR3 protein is CASSGQANEQFF. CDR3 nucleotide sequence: TGTGCCAGCTCAGGACAGGCCAATGAGCAGTTCTTC.